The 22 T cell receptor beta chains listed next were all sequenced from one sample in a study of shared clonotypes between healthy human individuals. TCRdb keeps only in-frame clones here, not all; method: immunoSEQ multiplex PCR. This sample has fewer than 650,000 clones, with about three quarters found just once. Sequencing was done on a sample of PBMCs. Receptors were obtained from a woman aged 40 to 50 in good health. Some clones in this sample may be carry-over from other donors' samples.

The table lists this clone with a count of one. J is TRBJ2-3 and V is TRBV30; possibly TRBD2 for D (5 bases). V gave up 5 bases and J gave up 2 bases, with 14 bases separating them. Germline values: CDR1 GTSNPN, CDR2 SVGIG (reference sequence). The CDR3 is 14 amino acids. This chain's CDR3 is CAWGEGGSTDTQYF. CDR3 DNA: TGTGCCTGGGGAGAGGGTGGATCCACAGATACGCAGTATTTT.

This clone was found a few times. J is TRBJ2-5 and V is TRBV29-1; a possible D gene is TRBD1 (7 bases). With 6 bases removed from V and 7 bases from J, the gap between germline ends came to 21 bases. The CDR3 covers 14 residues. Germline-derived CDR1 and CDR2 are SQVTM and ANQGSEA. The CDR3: CSVRGQSVYGTQYF. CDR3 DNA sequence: TGCAGCGTGCGGGGACAGAGCGTTTACGGGACCCAGTACTTC.

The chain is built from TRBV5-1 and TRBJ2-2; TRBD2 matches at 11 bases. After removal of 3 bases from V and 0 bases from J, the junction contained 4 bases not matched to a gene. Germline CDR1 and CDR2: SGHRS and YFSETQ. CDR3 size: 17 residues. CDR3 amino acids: CASSSLAGGANTGELFF. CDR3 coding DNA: TGCGCCAGCAGCTCCCTAGCGGGAGGAGCGAACACCGGGGAGCTGTTTTTT.

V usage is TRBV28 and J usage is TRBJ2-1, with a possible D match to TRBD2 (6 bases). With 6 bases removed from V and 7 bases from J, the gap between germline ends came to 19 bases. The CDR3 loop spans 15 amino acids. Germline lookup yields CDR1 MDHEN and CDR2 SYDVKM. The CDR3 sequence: CASSQTSRLVNEQFF. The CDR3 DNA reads TGTGCCAGCAGCCAGACTAGTAGGTTGGTAAATGAGCAGTTCTTC.

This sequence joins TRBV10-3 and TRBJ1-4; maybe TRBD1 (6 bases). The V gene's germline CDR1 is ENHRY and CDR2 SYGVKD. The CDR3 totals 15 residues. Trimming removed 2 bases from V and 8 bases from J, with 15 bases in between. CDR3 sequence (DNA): TGTGCCATCAGTGAGGGCTTGGGGGCGGGGGAAAAACTGTTTTTT. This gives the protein CAISEGLGAGEKLFF.

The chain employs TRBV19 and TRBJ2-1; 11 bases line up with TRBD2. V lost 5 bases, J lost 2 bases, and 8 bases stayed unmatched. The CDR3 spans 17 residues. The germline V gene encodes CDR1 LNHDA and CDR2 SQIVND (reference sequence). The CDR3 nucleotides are TGTGCCAGTAGTGCACAACTAGCGGGAGACACCTACAATGAGCAGTTCTTC. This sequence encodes CASSAQLAGDTYNEQFF.

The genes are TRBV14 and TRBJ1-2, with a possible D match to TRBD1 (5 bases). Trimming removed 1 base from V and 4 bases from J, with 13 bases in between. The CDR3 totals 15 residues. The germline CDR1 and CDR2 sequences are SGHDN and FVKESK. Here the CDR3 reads CASSQGRDGGYGYTF. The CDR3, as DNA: TGTGCCAGCAGCCAAGGTCGGGACGGCGGCTATGGCTACACCTTC.

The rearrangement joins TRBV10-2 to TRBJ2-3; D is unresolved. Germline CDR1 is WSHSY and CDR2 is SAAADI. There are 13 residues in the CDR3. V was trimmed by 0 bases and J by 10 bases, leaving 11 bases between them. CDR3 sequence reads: CASSESKTVAQYF. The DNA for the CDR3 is TGCGCCAGCAGTGAGTCGAAGACTGTGGCGCAGTATTTT.

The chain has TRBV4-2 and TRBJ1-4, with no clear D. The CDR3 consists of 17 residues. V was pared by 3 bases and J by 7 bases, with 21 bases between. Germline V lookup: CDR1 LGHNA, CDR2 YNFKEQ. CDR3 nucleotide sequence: TGTGCCAGCAGCCACCCCAAAGTTGGGAGGCAGACTGAAAAACTGTTTTTT. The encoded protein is CASSHPKVGRQTEKLFF.

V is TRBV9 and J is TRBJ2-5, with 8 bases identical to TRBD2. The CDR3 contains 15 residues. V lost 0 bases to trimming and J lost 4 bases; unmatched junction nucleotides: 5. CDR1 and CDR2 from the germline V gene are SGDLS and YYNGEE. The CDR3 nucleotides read TGTGCCAGCAGCGTAGCTACGCTAGCGGGAGAGACCCAGTACTTC. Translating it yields CASSVATLAGETQYF.

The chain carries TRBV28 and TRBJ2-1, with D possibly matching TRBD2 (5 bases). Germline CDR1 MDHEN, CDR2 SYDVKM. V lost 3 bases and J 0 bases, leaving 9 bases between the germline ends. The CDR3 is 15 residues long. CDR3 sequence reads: CASSFSGRSYNEQFF. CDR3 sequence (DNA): TGTGCCAGCAGTTTCAGCGGACGCTCCTACAATGAGCAGTTCTTC.

For the CDR3, the DNA is TGTGTCCCGACAGGGGGCCAAGAGACCCAGTACTTC. The encoded protein is CVPTGGQETQYF. The rearrangement links TRBV7-5 to TRBJ2-5; the table's D call, TRBD1, was not checked against the DNA. TRBV7-5 is recorded as a pseudogene. This CDR3 is built from 12 residues.

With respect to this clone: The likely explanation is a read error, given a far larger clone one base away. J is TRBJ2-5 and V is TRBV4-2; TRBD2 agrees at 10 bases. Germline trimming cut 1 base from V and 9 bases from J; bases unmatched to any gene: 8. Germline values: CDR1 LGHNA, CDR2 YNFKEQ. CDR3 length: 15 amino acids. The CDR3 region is CASSQVLAGAKAQYF. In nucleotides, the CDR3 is TGTGCCAGCAGCCAAGTTCTAGCGGGAGCAAAGGCCCAGTACTTC.

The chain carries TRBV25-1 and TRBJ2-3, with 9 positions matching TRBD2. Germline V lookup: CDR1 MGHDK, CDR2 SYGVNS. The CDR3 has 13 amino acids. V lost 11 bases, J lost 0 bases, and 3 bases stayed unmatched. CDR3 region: CAVLAGSTDTQYF. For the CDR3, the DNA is TGTGCCGTCCTAGCGGGGAGCACAGATACGCAGTATTTT.

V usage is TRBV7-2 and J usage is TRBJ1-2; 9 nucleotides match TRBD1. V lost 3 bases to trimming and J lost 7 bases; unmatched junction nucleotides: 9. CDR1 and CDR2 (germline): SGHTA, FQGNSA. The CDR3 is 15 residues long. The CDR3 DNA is TGTGCCAGCAGCTTGTACCGGGACAGGGTTCCTGGCTACACCTTC. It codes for CASSLYRDRVPGYTF.

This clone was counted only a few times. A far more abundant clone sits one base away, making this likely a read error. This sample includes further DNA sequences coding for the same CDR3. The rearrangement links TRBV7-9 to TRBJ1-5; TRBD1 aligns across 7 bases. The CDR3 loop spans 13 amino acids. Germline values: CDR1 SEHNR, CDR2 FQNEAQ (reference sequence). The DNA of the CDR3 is TGCGCCAGCAGCCCAGAGGGGGCTCAGCCCCAGCATTTT. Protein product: CASSPEGAQPQHF.

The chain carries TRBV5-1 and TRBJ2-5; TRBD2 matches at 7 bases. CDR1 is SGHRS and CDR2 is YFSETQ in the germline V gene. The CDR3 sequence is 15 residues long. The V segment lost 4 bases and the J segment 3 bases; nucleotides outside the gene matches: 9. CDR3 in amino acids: CASSMSGTGEETQYF. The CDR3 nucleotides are TGCGCCAGCAGCATGAGCGGGACGGGGGAAGAGACCCAGTACTTC.

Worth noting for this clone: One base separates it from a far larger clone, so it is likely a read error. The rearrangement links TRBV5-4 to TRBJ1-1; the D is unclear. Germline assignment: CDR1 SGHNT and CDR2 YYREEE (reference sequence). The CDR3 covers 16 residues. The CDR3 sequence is CASSFEVDKMNTEALF. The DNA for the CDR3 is TGTGCCAGCAGCTTCGAGGTAGATAAAATGAACACTGAAGCTCTCTTT.

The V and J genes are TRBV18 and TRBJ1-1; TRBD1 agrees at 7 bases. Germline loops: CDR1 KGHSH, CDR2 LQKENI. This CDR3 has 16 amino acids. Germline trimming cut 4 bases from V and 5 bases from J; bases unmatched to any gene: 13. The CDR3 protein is CASSLYGDSRFTEAFF. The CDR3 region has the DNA TGTGCCAGCTCACTCTACGGGGACAGTCGGTTTACTGAAGCTTTCTTT.

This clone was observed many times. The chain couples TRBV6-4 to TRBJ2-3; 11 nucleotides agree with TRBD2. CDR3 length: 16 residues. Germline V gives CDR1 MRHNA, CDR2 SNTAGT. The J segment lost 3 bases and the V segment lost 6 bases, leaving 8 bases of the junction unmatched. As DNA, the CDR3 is TGTGCCAGCAGCGCGACTAGCGGGAAAGGGACAGATACGCAGTATTTT. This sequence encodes CASSATSGKGTDTQYF.

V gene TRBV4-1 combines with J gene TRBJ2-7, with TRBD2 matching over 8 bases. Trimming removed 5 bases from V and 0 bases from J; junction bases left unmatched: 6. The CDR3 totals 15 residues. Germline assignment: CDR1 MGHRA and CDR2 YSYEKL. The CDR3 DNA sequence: TGCGCCAGCAGCGCCCTGACTAGCGCCTCCTACGAGCAGTACTTC. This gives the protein CASSALTSASYEQYF.

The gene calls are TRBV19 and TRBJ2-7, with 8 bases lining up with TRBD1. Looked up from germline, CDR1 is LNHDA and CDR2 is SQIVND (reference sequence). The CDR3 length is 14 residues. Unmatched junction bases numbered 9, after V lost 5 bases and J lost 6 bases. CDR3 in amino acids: CASSPDWTGSEQYF. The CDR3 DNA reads TGTGCCAGTAGTCCCGATTGGACAGGGTCCGAGCAGTACTTC.